The clone carrying this T cell receptor (beta chain) was detected a few times. Its specificity is unknown. This record comes from a study of CD8 T cells in ankylosing spondylitis. V lost 4 bases and J 1 base, leaving 10 bases between the germline ends. From germline, CDR1 is SQVTM and CDR2 ANQGSEA. The CDR3 length is 13 residues. By quantitative 5'-RACE with molecular barcodes, the TCR beta libraries were made. TCRdb redid the calling of the 5' RACE reads with MiXCR, one entry per CDR3 protein. The repertoire holds around 430,000 distinct CDR3 sequences, with approximately 17% as singletons. Study-wide findings and caveats: Clones that were linked to disease were CD8+ and were relatively rare in peripheral blood. Blood of patients with ankylosing spondylitis appeared to be characterized by a TCR beta motif of about eight highly homologous variants.

Sequences were obtained from blood, either unsorted or a sorted T cell fraction (not recorded which). The chain recombines TRBV29-1 with TRBJ1-1; D unresolved. The receptor's source is a male donor with ankylosing spondylitis. CDR3: CSVVLGRNTEAFF. The CDR3 nucleotides read TGCAGCGTTGTATTGGGTAGGAACACTGAAGCTTTCTTT.